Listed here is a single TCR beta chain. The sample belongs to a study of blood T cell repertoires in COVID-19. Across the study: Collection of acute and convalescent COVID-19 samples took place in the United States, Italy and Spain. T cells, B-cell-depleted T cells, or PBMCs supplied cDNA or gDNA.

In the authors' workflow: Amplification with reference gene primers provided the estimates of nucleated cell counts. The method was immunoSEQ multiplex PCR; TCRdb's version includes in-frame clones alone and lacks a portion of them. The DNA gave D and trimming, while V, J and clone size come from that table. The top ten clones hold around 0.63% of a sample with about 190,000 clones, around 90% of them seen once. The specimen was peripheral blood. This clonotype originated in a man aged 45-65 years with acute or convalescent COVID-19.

CDR3 DNA sequence: TGTGCCAGCAGCCACGACAGGGGGGGATATAGCAATCAGCCCCAGCATTTT. Its protein product is CASSHDRGGYSNQPQHF. V gene TRBV7-9 combines with J gene TRBJ1-5; the match to TRBD1 covers 9 bases. The V gene's germline CDR1 is SEHNR and CDR2 FQNEAQ (reference sequence). The CDR3 totals 17 residues. J was trimmed by 0 bases and V by 5 bases; bases with no gene match: 8.